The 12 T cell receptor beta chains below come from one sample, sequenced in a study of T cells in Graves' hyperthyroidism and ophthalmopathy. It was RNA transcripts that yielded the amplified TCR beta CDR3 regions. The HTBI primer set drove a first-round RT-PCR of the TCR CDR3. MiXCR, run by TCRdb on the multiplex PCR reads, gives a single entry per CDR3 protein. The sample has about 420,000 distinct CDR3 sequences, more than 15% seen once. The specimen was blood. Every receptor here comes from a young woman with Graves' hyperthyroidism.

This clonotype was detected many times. CDR3 amino acids: CAWRGSGVGELFF. The CDR3 coding sequence is TGTGCCTGGAGAGGGAGTGGTGTCGGGGAGCTGTTTTTT. The chain uses TRBV30 and TRBJ2-2; weak D call: TRBD2 (5 bases). Trimming pared 3 bases from V and 7 bases from J, leaving 12 bases between. The CDR3 sequence is 13 residues long. Germline V CDR1 and CDR2: GTSNPN, SVGIG (reference sequence).

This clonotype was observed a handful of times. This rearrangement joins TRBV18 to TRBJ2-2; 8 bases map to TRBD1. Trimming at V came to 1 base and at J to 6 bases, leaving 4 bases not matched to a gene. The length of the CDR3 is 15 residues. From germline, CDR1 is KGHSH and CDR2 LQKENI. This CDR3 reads CASSPRQGAAGELFF. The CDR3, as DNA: TGTGCCAGCTCACCACGGCAGGGGGCGGCCGGGGAGCTGTTTTTT. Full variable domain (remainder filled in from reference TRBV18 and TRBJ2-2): NAGVMQNPRHLVRRRGQEARLRCSPMKGHSHVYWYRQLPEEGLKFMVYLQKENIIDESGMPKERFSAEFPKEGPSILRIQQVVRGDSAAYFCASSPRQGAAGELFFGEGSRLTVL.

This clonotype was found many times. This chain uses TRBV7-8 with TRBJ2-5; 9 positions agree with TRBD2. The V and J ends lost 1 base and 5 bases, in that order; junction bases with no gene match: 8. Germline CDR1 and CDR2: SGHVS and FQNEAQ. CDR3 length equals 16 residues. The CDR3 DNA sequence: TGTGCCAGCAGCTTAGTTCCAGCGGGGGGAAGGGAGACCCAGTACTTC. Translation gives CASSLVPAGGRETQYF.

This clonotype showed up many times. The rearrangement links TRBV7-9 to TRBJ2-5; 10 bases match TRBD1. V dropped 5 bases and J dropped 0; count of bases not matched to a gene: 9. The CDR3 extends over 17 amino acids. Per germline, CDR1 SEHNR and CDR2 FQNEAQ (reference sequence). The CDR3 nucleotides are TGTGCCAGCAGCATACCGGGGACAGGGGCATACCAAGAGACCCAGTACTTC. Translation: CASSIPGTGAYQETQYF.

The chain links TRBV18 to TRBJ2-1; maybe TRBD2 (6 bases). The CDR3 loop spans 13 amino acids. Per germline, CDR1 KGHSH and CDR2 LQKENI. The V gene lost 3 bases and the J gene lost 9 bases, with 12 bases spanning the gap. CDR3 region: CASSPLSGPEQFF. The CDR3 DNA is TGTGCCAGCTCACCCCTTAGCGGTCCTGAGCAGTTCTTC.

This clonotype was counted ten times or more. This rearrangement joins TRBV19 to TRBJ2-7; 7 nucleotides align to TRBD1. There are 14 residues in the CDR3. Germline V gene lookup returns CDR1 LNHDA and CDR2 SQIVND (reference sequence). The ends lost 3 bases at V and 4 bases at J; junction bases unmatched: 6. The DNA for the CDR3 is TGTGCCAGTAGTATGTGGGACAGCTCGTACGAGCAGTACTTC. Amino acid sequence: CASSMWDSSYEQYF.

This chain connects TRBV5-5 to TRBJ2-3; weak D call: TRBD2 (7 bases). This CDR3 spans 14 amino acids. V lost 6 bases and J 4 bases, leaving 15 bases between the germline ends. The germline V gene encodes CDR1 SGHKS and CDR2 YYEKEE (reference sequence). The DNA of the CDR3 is TGTGCCAGCACCTTAGGAGGGGGGGCAGATACGCAGTATTTT. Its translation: CASTLGGGADTQYF.

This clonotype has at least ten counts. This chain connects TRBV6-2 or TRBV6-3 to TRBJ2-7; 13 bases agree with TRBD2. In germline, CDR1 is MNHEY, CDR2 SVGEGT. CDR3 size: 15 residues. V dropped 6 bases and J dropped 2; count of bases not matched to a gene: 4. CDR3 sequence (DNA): TGTGCCAGCAGACGCGGACTAGCGGGAGCCTACGAGCAGTACTTC. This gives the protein CASRRGLAGAYEQYF.

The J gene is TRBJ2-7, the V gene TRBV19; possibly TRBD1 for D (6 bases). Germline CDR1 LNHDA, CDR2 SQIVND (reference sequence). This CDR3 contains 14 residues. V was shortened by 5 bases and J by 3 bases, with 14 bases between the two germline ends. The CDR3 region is CASSPGVGIYEQYF. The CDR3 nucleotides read TGTGCCAGTAGTCCAGGGGTGGGCATCTACGAGCAGTACTTC.

Here the CDR3 reads CASSYSRAPGAYNEQFF. The CDR3 DNA follows: TGTGCCAGCAGTTACTCCCGGGCCCCAGGGGCCTACAATGAGCAGTTCTTC. The V call is TRBV6-2 or TRBV6-3, the J call TRBJ2-1, with D possibly being TRBD1 (6 bases). Trimming took 0 bases from V and 2 from J, leaving 14 bases between them. This CDR3 has 17 amino acids. Germline V lookup: CDR1 MNHEY, CDR2 SVGEGT.

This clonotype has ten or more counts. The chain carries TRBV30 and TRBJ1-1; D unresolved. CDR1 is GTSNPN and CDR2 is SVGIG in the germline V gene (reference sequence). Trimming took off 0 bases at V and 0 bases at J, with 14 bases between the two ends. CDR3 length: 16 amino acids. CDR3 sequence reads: CAWSVSGDGLNTEAFF. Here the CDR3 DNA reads TGTGCCTGGAGTGTATCCGGGGATGGATTGAACACTGAAGCTTTCTTT.

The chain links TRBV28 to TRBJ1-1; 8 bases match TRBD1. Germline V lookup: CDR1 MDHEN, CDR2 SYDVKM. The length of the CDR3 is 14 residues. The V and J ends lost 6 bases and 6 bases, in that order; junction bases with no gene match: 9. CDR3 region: CASRYLQGAAEAFF. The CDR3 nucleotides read TGTGCCAGCAGGTATCTTCAGGGGGCGGCTGAAGCTTTCTTT.